This TCR beta chain was sequenced in a study of blood T cells in healthy people across ages. Regarding the study as a whole: Per million T cells, the diversity of TCR beta decreased roughly linearly as age advanced.

For the second PCR, which ran for about 6 to 11 cycles, a sample-barcoded 5' primer and a J-beta primer mix were used. TCRdb reprocessed the 5' RACE reads with MiXCR, giving one entry per CDR3 protein. The sample has some 790,000 distinct CDR3 sequences; 29% are singletons. This clonotype was picked up many times. The antigen remains unidentified. Trimming shortened V by 2 bases and J by 3 bases, and 5 bases separated the two germline ends. Germline V CDR1 and CDR2: SGDLS, YYNGEE. CDR3 size: 12 residues. Specimen: blood. This chain links TRBV9 with TRBJ1-2, with D unclear. This receptor was obtained from a woman at least 80 years old in good health. The CDR3 sequence is CASSVTDYGYTF. The DNA for the CDR3 is TGTGCCAGCAGCGTCACAGACTATGGCTACACCTTC. Looking up the rest from reference TRBV9 and TRBJ1-2 gives the full variable domain: DSGVTQTPKHLITATGQRVTLRCSPRSGDLSVYWYQQSLDQGLQFLIQYYNGEERAKGNILERFSAQQFPDLHSELNLSSLELGDSALYFCASSVTDYGYTFGSGTRLTVV.